This T cell receptor beta chain originates from a study of blood T cells in healthy people across ages. Study in general: Template-switching capture recovered about one barcoded beta molecule per two T cells.

A second PCR of 7 to 11 cycles used a sample-barcoded 5' primer and a J-beta primer mix. TCRdb reprocessed the 5' RACE reads with MiXCR, giving one entry per CDR3 protein. The table lists about 1.1 million distinct CDR3 sequences, roughly two fifths of them singletons. For this clonotype: Its antigen remains unidentified.

Study results and caveats: Observed TCR beta diversity per million T cells went down as age went up. This fall followed a roughly linear course with age. The long-lived group displayed more naive CD4+ cells, plus higher diversity, than the aged donors did. For the donors, CMV status was unknown and possibly confounded expanded clonotype changes.

The CDR3 covers 16 residues. Germline lookup yields CDR1 MNHEY and CDR2 SVGAGI. The V gene lost 1 base and the J gene lost 5 bases, with 17 bases spanning the gap. The sample was blood. J is TRBJ2-5 and V is TRBV6-5; D not certain. The receptor comes from a man younger than 30 in good health. The DNA of the CDR3 is TGTGCCAGCAGTTACTGGGGATCTCGGATGGTGGAGACCCAGTACTTC. Translation: CASSYWGSRMVETQYF.